A single sample is the source of the 27 T cell receptor beta chains below, sequenced in a study of T cell clones after liver transplantation. Some clones are missing from TCRdb's copy, which holds only in-frame ones; the method was immunoSEQ multiplex PCR. This sample has 98,000 or so clones, with roughly 80% found just once. Source: CD4+ T cells from blood, taken before liver transplant. The receptors come from a human donor who received a liver transplant.

The rearrangement uses TRBV2 and TRBJ2-2; the D gene is possibly TRBD2 (6 bases). There are 15 residues in the CDR3. Germline CDR1 SNHLY, CDR2 FYNNEI. Trimming left V 6 bases short and J 0 bases short, with 11 bases between. The DNA of the CDR3 is TGTGCCAGCAGACGGGAGACAACGAACACCGGGGAGCTGTTTTTT. Its protein product is CASRRETTNTGELFF.

The chain links TRBV6-6 to TRBJ2-1, with TRBD2 identical over 9 bases. Germline V lookup: CDR1 MNHNY, CDR2 SVGAGI (reference sequence). The J segment lost 6 bases and the V segment lost 6 bases, leaving 3 bases of the junction unmatched. CDR3 length equals 13 residues. The CDR3 reads CASRLAGPNEQFF. CDR3 sequence (DNA): TGTGCCAGCAGACTAGCGGGCCCCAATGAGCAGTTCTTC.

The chain has TRBV7-2 and TRBJ2-7, with D possibly matching TRBD1 (6 bases). The CDR3 is 15 residues long. Germline V gives CDR1 SGHTA, CDR2 FQGNSA. V was cut by 3 bases and J by 5 bases, with 17 bases left in between. CDR3 sequence reads: CASSFLQGLRNEQYF. The CDR3 DNA reads as TGTGCCAGCAGCTTTCTCCAGGGGCTAAGGAACGAGCAGTACTTC.

This rearrangement joins TRBV28 to TRBJ1-6; maybe TRBD1 (5 bases). This CDR3 is 16 amino acids long. Germline-derived CDR1 and CDR2 are MDHEN and SYDVKM. V lost 4 bases and J lost 1, with 11 bases in between. The CDR3 loop reads CASSSGSGSYNSPLHF. The CDR3 coding sequence is TGTGCCAGCAGTTCAGGGTCGGGGTCCTATAATTCACCCCTCCACTTT.

This chain uses TRBV28 with TRBJ1-3; D perhaps matches TRBD1 (6 bases). V was trimmed by 8 bases and J by 1 base, leaving 15 bases between them. From germline, CDR1 is MDHEN and CDR2 SYDVKM. This CDR3 is 15 amino acids long. In DNA form, the CDR3 reads TGTGCCAGCTCCTTCGACAGGTCGTCTGGAAACACCATATATTTT. This gives the protein CASSFDRSSGNTIYF.

The gene calls are TRBV6-5 and TRBJ1-3; maybe TRBD1 (5 bases). CDR1 and CDR2 from the germline V gene are MNHEY and SVGAGI. The V and J ends lost 2 bases and 3 bases respectively, with 14 bases between them. CDR3 length equals 16 residues. Here the CDR3 reads CASSYDARTFGNTIYF. Written as DNA, the CDR3 is TGTGCCAGCAGTTACGATGCCCGGACATTTGGAAACACCATATATTTT.

The chain joins TRBV5-5 to TRBJ1-5; D may be TRBD1 (5 bases). This CDR3 contains 14 residues. Trimming took 3 bases from V and 3 from J, leaving 10 bases between them. The germline V gene has CDR1 SGHKS and CDR2 YYEKEE (reference sequence). This CDR3 is CASSWDLFNQPQHF. DNA of the CDR3: TGTGCCAGCAGCTGGGACCTTTTCAATCAGCCCCAGCATTTT.

This chain uses TRBV7-6 with TRBJ2-1, with TRBD2 matching over 13 bases. Germline trimming cut 7 bases from V and 9 bases from J; bases unmatched to any gene: 6. CDR1 and CDR2 from the germline V gene are SGHVS and FNYEAQ. This CDR3 contains 14 residues. DNA of the CDR3: TGTGCCAGCACCAGACTAGCGGGGGGCGGTGAGCAGTTCTTC. As protein: CASTRLAGGGEQFF.

Remarks on this clone: The same CDR3 arises from other DNA sequences in this sample as well. The chain uses TRBV20-1 and TRBJ2-5; possible D gene TRBD1, 6 bases. Trimming cost V 4 bases and J 5 bases, with 8 bases left between them. In germline, CDR1 is DFQATT, CDR2 SNEGSKA (reference sequence). The CDR3 is made up of 11 amino acids. CDR3 protein: CSANRGETQYF. The DNA for the CDR3 is TGCAGTGCTAATAGGGGGGAGACCCAGTACTTC.

The J gene is TRBJ2-3, the V gene TRBV11-3; D gene uncertain. CDR3 length: 16 residues. Deletions cut 0 bases from V and 5 bases from J, with 15 bases between. Germline loops: CDR1 SGHNT, CDR2 YENEEA. This chain's CDR3 is CASSLDGNRIEDTQYF. The CDR3 nucleotides are TGTGCCAGCAGCTTAGATGGGAATAGGATCGAAGATACGCAGTATTTT.

This clone has more than one count but fewer than ten. The CDR3 region is CASSEFLAENTDTQYF. Here the CDR3 DNA reads TGCGCCAGCAGTGAGTTTCTAGCGGAGAACACAGATACGCAGTATTTT. The genes are TRBV10-1 and TRBJ2-3; 7 nucleotides align to TRBD2. Germline lookup yields CDR1 WNHNN and CDR2 SYGVQD (reference sequence). The CDR3 runs to 16 residues. The junction had 6 bases not matched to a gene; V was cut back by 1 base and J by 2 bases.

V is TRBV18 and J is TRBJ2-7; 7 bases are shared with TRBD1. The CDR3 has 13 amino acids. The germline gives CDR1 KGHSH, CDR2 LQKENI. V was clipped by 3 bases and J by 2 bases; unmatched bases: 1. DNA for the CDR3: TGTGCCAGCTCACCCGGGACAGCCTACGAGCAGTACTTC. Its translation: CASSPGTAYEQYF.

This clone has a single count. The chain couples TRBV25-1 to TRBJ2-1, with D hard to call. V was pared by 4 bases and J by 9 bases, with 13 bases between. The CDR3 loop spans 13 amino acids. Germline V CDR1 and CDR2: MGHDK, SYGVNS. CDR3 nucleotide sequence: TGTGCCAGCAGTGCTGTCCGGGTAACTGAGCAGTTCTTC. Translation: CASSAVRVTEQFF.

This clone was seen only once. The chain is built from TRBV7-2 and TRBJ2-3; TRBD2 matches at 9 bases. The CDR3 loop spans 16 amino acids. From germline, CDR1 is SGHTA and CDR2 FQGNSA. V shed 1 base, J shed 8 bases, and the junction held 10 bases outside the gene matches. In nucleotides, the CDR3 is TGTGCCAGCAGCTTAGTGGCTAGCGGGGTGCAGAGTACGCAGTATTTT. Translating it yields CASSLVASGVQSTQYF.

J is TRBJ1-4 and V is TRBV21-1; the D segment call TRBD1 is taken from the table without a DNA check. TRBV21-1 is assigned pseudogene status. The CDR3 runs to 17 residues. The CDR3 is CASSKGDRVETNEKLFF. The CDR3 region has the DNA TGTGCCAGCAGCAAAGGCGACAGGGTGGAAACTAATGAAAAACTGTTTTTT.

This chain links TRBV19 with TRBJ2-6, with 8 bases lining up with TRBD1. The V gene's germline CDR1 is LNHDA and CDR2 SQIVND (reference sequence). The junction had 18 bases not matched to a gene; V was cut back by 10 bases and J by 4 bases. The CDR3 contains 18 residues. As DNA, the CDR3 is TGTGCCACCGCAGGACAGGGCACACACCGGGGGGGGGCCAACGTCCTGACTTTC. It specifies CATAGQGTHRGGANVLTF.

The chain is built from TRBV6-1 and TRBJ2-7; 7 bases are a match to TRBD1. With 3 bases clipped from V and 5 bases from J, the junction kept 7 bases outside the gene matches. This CDR3 has 14 amino acids. Germline CDR1 is MNHNS and CDR2 is SASEGT. The CDR3 spells CASSDLGRGNEQYF. The CDR3 DNA reads TGTGCCAGCAGTGACTTAGGCAGGGGGAACGAGCAGTACTTC.

This clone occurred a few times. This chain joins TRBV7-2 and TRBJ2-1; D is ambiguous. CDR1 and CDR2 (germline): SGHTA, FQGNSA. This CDR3 has 13 amino acids. The ends were cut back, 2 bases at V and 8 bases at J, with 10 bases in the middle. CDR3 protein: CASSLKVAYEQFF. DNA for the CDR3: TGTGCCAGCAGCTTAAAAGTGGCCTATGAGCAGTTCTTC.

The rearrangement links TRBV29-1 to TRBJ2-3, with 9 nucleotides matching TRBD2. V lost 7 bases to trimming and J lost 6 bases; unmatched junction nucleotides: 11. The CDR3 is 14 residues long. Germline CDR1 reads SQVTM; CDR2 reads ANQGSEA. The CDR3 spells CSALRREGLDTQYF. The CDR3 nucleotides are TGCAGCGCCCTGCGGCGGGAGGGCCTGGATACGCAGTATTTT.

The count of this clone is one. This chain uses TRBV5-1 with TRBJ2-1; perhaps TRBD1 as D (6 bases). V was pared by 4 bases and J by 0 bases, with 8 bases between. From germline, CDR1 is SGHRS and CDR2 YFSETQ. The length of the CDR3 is 14 residues. CDR3 residues: CASSQGGSYNEQFF. The CDR3 DNA sequence: TGCGCCAGCAGCCAAGGGGGCTCCTACAATGAGCAGTTCTTC.

For the CDR3, the DNA is TGTGCCAGCAGGCGACTAGCGGGAGTGGGAGGGGCTCCCGCAAATACGCAGTATTTT. The encoded protein is CASRRLAGVGGAPANTQYF. The genes are TRBV2 and TRBJ2-3; TRBD2 matches at 12 bases. Germline loops: CDR1 SNHLY, CDR2 FYNNEI. V lost 6 bases to trimming and J lost 7 bases; unmatched junction nucleotides: 20. This CDR3 has 19 residues. The variable domain in full, with the rest retrieved from reference TRBV2 and TRBJ2-3, is EPEVTQTPSHQVTQMGQEVILRCVPISNHLYFYWYRQILGQKVEFLVSFYNNEISEKSEIFDDQFSVERPDGSNFTLKIRSTKLEDSAMYFCASRRLAGVGGAPANTQYFGPGTRLTVL.

The chain links TRBV5-5 to TRBJ1-5, with TRBD1 matching over 9 bases. The CDR3 has 14 residues. J was trimmed by 3 bases and V by 4 bases; bases with no gene match: 2. Germline assignment: CDR1 SGHKS and CDR2 YYEKEE (reference sequence). The CDR3 nucleotides are TGTGCCAGCAGCCAACAGGGGGCCAATCAGCCCCAGCATTTT. It is translated as CASSQQGANQPQHF.

This chain uses TRBV6-1 with TRBJ1-1; D perhaps matches TRBD1 (5 bases). This CDR3 is 12 amino acids long. The V end lost 8 bases, the J end lost 3 bases, and 10 bases lay between the germline ends. The germline gives CDR1 MNHNS, CDR2 SASEGT. Written as DNA, the CDR3 is TGTGCCAGCGTCAGGGTTTACACTGAAGCTTTCTTT. Protein product: CASVRVYTEAFF.

V and J are TRBV6-4 and TRBJ2-3; TRBD1 agrees at 8 bases. V lost 5 bases, J lost 2 bases, and 6 bases stayed unmatched. The CDR3 sequence is 15 residues long. Germline CDR1 reads MRHNA; CDR2 reads SNTAGT. Here the CDR3 reads CASSPGTGYTDTQYF. DNA for the CDR3: TGTGCCAGCAGTCCCGGGACAGGATACACAGATACGCAGTATTTT.

This clone was seen a handful of times. V gene TRBV9 combines with J gene TRBJ2-3, with 7 bases identical to TRBD1. V shed 4 bases, J shed 1 base, and the junction held 9 bases outside the gene matches. CDR1 and CDR2 from the germline V gene are SGDLS and YYNGEE. The CDR3 is made up of 16 amino acids. The CDR3 DNA sequence: TGTGCCAGCAGCCCCCGATGGCAGGGGGGCACAGATACGCAGTATTTT. Its translation: CASSPRWQGGTDTQYF.

This clone has just a few counts. The CDR3, as DNA: TGTGCCAGCTCACTCAGGGGACTGCAAGAGACCCAGTACTTC. This gives the protein CASSLRGLQETQYF. This rearrangement joins TRBV18 to TRBJ2-5; D might be TRBD1 or TRBD2, each matching 6 bases. This CDR3 region has 14 residues. Germline V gives CDR1 KGHSH, CDR2 LQKENI. The ends were cut back, 4 bases at V and 2 bases at J, with 11 bases in the middle.

The CDR3 DNA reads as TGTGCCAGCATTTGCGGGACAGGGGTCCTTGGGGGGGAAAAACTGTTTTTT. Its protein product is CASICGTGVLGGEKLFF. This chain joins TRBV6-4 and TRBJ1-4, with TRBD1 matching 10 bases. Germline CDR1 MRHNA, CDR2 SNTAGT. V shed 7 bases, J shed 8 bases, and the junction held 16 bases outside the gene matches. CDR3 length: 17 amino acids.